These T cell receptor beta chains were read from a single sample in a study of blood T cell repertoires in COVID-19. Using immunoSEQ multiplex PCR, the repertoire was profiled, and TCRdb retains in-frame clones only, with some absent. The repertoire has 250,000 to 300,000 clones, around 90% of them found once; the top ten carry less than 2.5%. Sequenced material: peripheral blood. These receptor sequences come from a man aged 50 to 59 with acute or convalescent COVID-19. CDR3s include the opening cysteine and the closing phenylalanine or tryptophan. Fields, in order: clone size, D gene, CDR3 length, J gene, V gene, CDR3 DNA, CDR3 protein. A D gene is named only where the DNA matches it firmly. For some rows the clone size is stated as once, few or many, or as a class when expanded; others skip it.

>NA|NA|12|TRBJ1-1|TRBV7-9
TGTGCCAGCAGCTTTAGTAACACTGAAGCTTTCTTT
CASSFSNTEAFF
>NA|NA|15|TRBJ1-2|TRBV11-2
TGTGCCAGCAGCTTATTAGTGACAGGAGGATATGGCTACACCTTC
CASSLLVTGGYGYTF
>few|NA|16|TRBJ1-5|TRBV4-1
TGCGCCAGCAGCCAAGAAGGTCGACAGACCAATCAGCCCCAGCATTTT
CASSQEGRQTNQPQHF
>NA|TRBD1|17|TRBJ2-7|TRBV3-1/TRBV3-2
TGTGCCAGCAGCCAAGATCAAGTAAGGACAGGCTCCTACGAGCAGTACTTC
CASSQDQVRTGSYEQYF
>NA|TRBD1|16|TRBJ2-7|TRBV6-5
TGTGCCAGCAGTTACTGGGGGGACAGGGATGCCTACGAGCAGTACTTC
CASSYWGDRDAYEQYF
>NA|TRBD1|15|TRBJ2-2|TRBV5-5
TGTGCCAGCAGCTTGGCGGGACAGGGCACCGGGGAGCTGTTTTTT
CASSLAGQGTGELFF
>NA|NA|18|TRBJ2-3|TRBV15
TGTGCCACCAGCAGAACCAGTTGGTCCGGGGGAATCACAGATACGCAGTATTTT
CATSRTSWSGGITDTQYF
>NA|NA|13|TRBJ2-4|TRBV18
TGTGCCAGCTCACCTCAGGGAAGGAACATTCAGTACTTC
CASSPQGRNIQYF
>NA|TRBD2|15|TRBJ2-2|TRBV3-1/TRBV3-2
TGTGCCAGCAGCCAACCATGGCGAGCGGGGGGGGAGCTGTTTTTT
CASSQPWRAGGELFF
>NA|NA|15|TRBJ1-5|TRBV21-1
TGTGCCAGCAGCAACCCAGGGTATAGCAATCAGCCCCAGCATTTT
CASSNPGYSNQPQHF
>NA|TRBD1|15|TRBJ2-7|TRBV19
TGTGCCAGTAGCTCGGTGGGGACAGGGGACTACGAGCAGTACTTC
CASSSVGTGDYEQYF
>NA|NA|17|TRBJ1-3|TRBV7-8
TGTGCCAGCAGCTCTTACTCAGGGGCCTCCTCTGGAAACACCATATATTTT
CASSSYSGASSGNTIYF
>NA|TRBD1|14|TRBJ2-7|TRBV5-5
TGTGCCAGCAGCTTAGACAGGGGCTACTACGAGCAGTACTTC
CASSLDRGYYEQYF
>NA|TRBD1|15|TRBJ2-3|TRBV11-2
TGTGCCAGCAGCTTCAGACAGGGGGGCACAGATACGCAGTATTTT
CASSFRQGGTDTQYF
>once|NA|13|TRBJ1-3|TRBV11-2
TGTGCCAGCAGCTTAGCCGGGGAAAACACCATATATTTT
CASSLAGENTIYF
>NA|NA|14|TRBJ1-4|TRBV5-1
TGCGCCAGCAGCCGGGGACTCCAGAATGAAAAACTGTTTTTT
CASSRGLQNEKLFF
>NA|NA|12|TRBJ1-1|TRBV10-3
TGTGCCATCGGGCAGATGAACACTGAAGCTTTCTTT
CAIGQMNTEAFF
>NA|NA|12|TRBJ2-2|TRBV2
TGTGCCAGCAGGGAGGCATCCGGGGAGCTGTTTTTT
CASREASGELFF
>once|TRBD1|14|TRBJ1-4|TRBV10-2
TGCGCCAGCAGGGGGACAGGGGAGAATGAAAAACTGTTTTTT
CASRGTGENEKLFF
>NA|NA|13|TRBJ1-2|TRBV3-1/TRBV3-2
TGTGCCAGCAGCCAGGGGCGAGACTATGGCTACACCTTC
CASSQGRDYGYTF
>NA|NA|12|TRBJ1-1|TRBV12-3/TRBV12-4
TGTGCCAGCCTCGGAGTGAACACTGAAGCTTTCTTT
CASLGVNTEAFF
>NA|NA|13|TRBJ2-5|TRBV29-1
TGCAGCGCTACTCCACAGGCGGGGGAGACCCAGTACTTC
CSATPQAGETQYF
>NA|NA|15|TRBJ2-3|TRBV5-1
TGCGCCAGCTTCCCAGGGACTCGAAGCACAGATACGCAGTATTTT
CASFPGTRSTDTQYF
>NA|NA|15|TRBJ1-3|TRBV6-5
TGTGCCAGCAGTTACTCGAGGGATACTGGAAACACCATATATTTT
CASSYSRDTGNTIYF
>NA|TRBD1|14|TRBJ1-2|TRBV6-5
TGTGCCAGCAGAACACCGGGACAGGGCGGTGGCTACACCTTC
CASRTPGQGGGYTF
>NA|NA|13|TRBJ2-5|TRBV6-5
TGTGCCAGCAGGCGGACAGTACAAGAGACCCAGTACTTC
CASRRTVQETQYF
>NA|NA|13|TRBJ2-1|TRBV5-1
TGCGCCAGCAGCCAGGCAGACTACAATGAGCAGTTCTTC
CASSQADYNEQFF
>NA|TRBD1|14|TRBJ1-2|TRBV5-4
TGTGCCAGCAGCTTGGAGGGGGCGAACTATGGCTACACCTTC
CASSLEGANYGYTF
>NA|NA|15|TRBJ2-2|TRBV5-4
TGTGCCAGCAGCCCGGACAGTATGAACACCGGGGAGCTGTTTTTT
CASSPDSMNTGELFF
>NA|TRBD1|13|TRBJ1-1|TRBV18
TGTGCCAGCGGACAGGGGGGGAACACTGAAGCTTTCTTT
CASGQGGNTEAFF
>NA|NA|14|TRBJ2-3|TRBV12-5
TGTGCTAGTGATTGGGGGGTTAGCACAGATACGCAGTATTTT
CASDWGVSTDTQYF
>NA|NA|16|TRBJ2-1|TRBV7-3
TGTGCCAGCAGCCTAGTCGGAGGACAGCGGCTCAATGAGCAGTTCTTC
CASSLVGGQRLNEQFF
>NA|NA|13|TRBJ1-1|TRBV11-3
TGTGCCAGCAGCTGGACTTTTTTTACTGAAGCTTTCTTT
CASSWTFFTEAFF
>NA|TRBD1|16|TRBJ2-7|TRBV19
TGTGCCAGTAGTGATATACCGGGGACAGGAGCCTACGAGCAGTACTTC
CASSDIPGTGAYEQYF
>NA|TRBD2|15|TRBJ2-2|TRBV6-2/TRBV6-3
TGTGCCAGCAGTCGACTAGCGGGGAACACCGGGGAGCTGTTTTTT
CASSRLAGNTGELFF
>NA|TRBD1|18|TRBJ2-6|TRBV5-4
TGTGCCAGCAGCTCGGGACAGGGGGTCTTCTCTGGGGCCAACGTCCTGACTTTC
CASSSGQGVFSGANVLTF
>NA|TRBD1|14|TRBJ1-5|TRBV2
TGTGCCAGCAGTGAGGGACAGGGGGGGCAGCCCCAGCATTTT
CASSEGQGGQPQHF
>once|TRBD1|15|TRBJ1-2|TRBV18
TGTGCCAGCTCACGTACCCGGGACAGTTCCTATGGCTACACCTTC
CASSRTRDSSYGYTF
>NA|NA|16|TRBJ2-2|TRBV7-9
TGTGCCAGCAGCTTAGGTAGGACCGGGGACACCGGGGAGCTGTTTTTT
CASSLGRTGDTGELFF
>NA|TRBD1|12|TRBJ1-1|TRBV2
TGTGCCAGCAGGGCAGGGGGAAGTGAAGCTTTCTTT
CASRAGGSEAFF
>NA|TRBD1|15|TRBJ1-2|TRBV7-9
TGTGCCAGCAGCTTTTGGGACAGGGAAAGAGATGGCTACACCTTC
CASSFWDRERDGYTF
>NA|NA|14|TRBJ1-6|TRBV3-1/TRBV3-2
TGTGCCACCGGGACTAGGTCCTATAATTCACCCCTCCACTTT
CATGTRSYNSPLHF
>few|NA|15|TRBJ1-5|TRBV19
TGTGCCAGTAGTGTCGACGGGTTAGAGACTCAGCCCCAGCATTTT
CASSVDGLETQPQHF
>NA|TRBD2|15|TRBJ2-3|TRBV9
TGTGCCAGCAGCCCCATCGGGGGGGGGCCAGATACGCAGTATTTT
CASSPIGGGPDTQYF
>NA|NA|13|TRBJ1-1|TRBV6-5
TGTGCCAGCAGGAGGGAGGCTAACACTGAAGCTTTCTTT
CASRREANTEAFF
>NA|NA|15|TRBJ2-3|TRBV3-1/TRBV3-2
TGTGCCAGCAGCCTAGCTGGACTTTTCACAGATACGCAGTATTTT
CASSLAGLFTDTQYF
>NA|TRBD2|19|TRBJ2-6|TRBV4-1
TGCGCCAGCAGCCACATGGGGGGGAAACCGGGGTCTGGGGCCAACGTCCTGACTTTC
CASSHMGGKPGSGANVLTF
>once|NA|14|TRBJ1-2|TRBV19
TGTGCCAGTACGCTGATGACGGGAAACTATGGCTACACCTTC
CASTLMTGNYGYTF
>NA|TRBD1|13|TRBJ2-3|TRBV5-4
TGTGCCAGCAGCAGGGACAGTACAGATACGCAGTATTTT
CASSRDSTDTQYF
>NA|NA|16|TRBJ2-2|TRBV27
TGTGCCAGCAGTCTCCGGACGGGAGTGGGGGCCGGGGAGCTGTTTTTT
CASSLRTGVGAGELFF
>once|NA|18|TRBJ2-7|TRBV5-6
TGTGCCAGCACCAACATGCGGGGGCCGGCGACCCCCGGGTACGAGCAGTACTTC
CASTNMRGPATPGYEQYF
>NA|NA|13|TRBJ1-5|TRBV9
TGTGCCAGCAGCCGGACACTTGATCAGCCCCAGCATTTT
CASSRTLDQPQHF
>NA|NA|18|TRBJ1-1|TRBV27
TGTGCCAGCAGTTTATCGTTTGGAGGTCAATGGATGAACACTGAAGCTTTCTTT
CASSLSFGGQWMNTEAFF
>NA|NA|15|TRBJ1-5|TRBV15
TGTGCCACCAGGCCCCTCGACAGTATCAATCAGCCCCAGCATTTT
CATRPLDSINQPQHF
>few|NA|14|TRBJ2-7|TRBV6-5
TGTGCCAGCAGTTACCAGGGACTGTCGAACGAGCAGTACTTC
CASSYQGLSNEQYF
>NA|NA|13|TRBJ2-5|TRBV2
TGTGCCAGTGCCGAGGCCACGGGGGAGACCCAGTACTTC
CASAEATGETQYF
>once|TRBD1|15|TRBJ1-4|TRBV28
TGTGCCAGCCGATCGGGACAGGGTGGATATGAAAAACTGTTTTTT
CASRSGQGGYEKLFF
>NA|NA|14|TRBJ1-1|TRBV11-2
TGTGCCAGCAGCTTACGGGAGACGAACACTGAAGCTTTCTTT
CASSLRETNTEAFF
>NA|NA|14|TRBJ2-7|TRBV5-1
TGCGCCAGCACCTTAGGGGTCAGCTCCTACGAGCAGTACTTC
CASTLGVSSYEQYF
>NA|NA|17|TRBJ2-3|TRBV11-3
TGTGCCAGCAGCTCCCGCCGGGGAGGCCTTTACACAGATACGCAGTATTTT
CASSSRRGGLYTDTQYF